This TCR beta chain was sequenced for a study of T cell changes during pregnancy in multiple sclerosis. The length of the CDR3 is 15 residues. The germline V gene encodes CDR1 MDHEN and CDR2 SYDVKM. The V gene lost 7 bases and the J gene lost 8 bases, with 23 bases spanning the gap. The protocol was immunoSEQ multiplex PCR, while the TCRdb copy is restricted to in-frame clones and leaves out a portion. The table lists roughly 80,000 clones, about 89% of them singletons. This receptor was taken from a female donor with multiple sclerosis, enrolled in a pregnancy study. The chain joins TRBV28 to TRBJ1-1, with D perhaps TRBD1 (5 bases). This sample comprised peripheral blood, obtained before pregnancy. The CDR3 sequence is CASTSGGDGLEEAFF. In DNA, the CDR3 is TGTGCCAGCACCTCGGGGGGGGACGGACTGGAAGAAGCTTTCTTT. The variable domain in full, with the rest retrieved from reference TRBV28 and TRBJ1-1, is DVKVTQSSRYLVKRTGEKVFLECVQDMDHENMFWYRQDPGLGLRLIYFSYDVKMKEKGDIPEGYSVSREKKERFSLILESASTNQTSMYLCASTSGGDGLEEAFFGQGTRLTVV.